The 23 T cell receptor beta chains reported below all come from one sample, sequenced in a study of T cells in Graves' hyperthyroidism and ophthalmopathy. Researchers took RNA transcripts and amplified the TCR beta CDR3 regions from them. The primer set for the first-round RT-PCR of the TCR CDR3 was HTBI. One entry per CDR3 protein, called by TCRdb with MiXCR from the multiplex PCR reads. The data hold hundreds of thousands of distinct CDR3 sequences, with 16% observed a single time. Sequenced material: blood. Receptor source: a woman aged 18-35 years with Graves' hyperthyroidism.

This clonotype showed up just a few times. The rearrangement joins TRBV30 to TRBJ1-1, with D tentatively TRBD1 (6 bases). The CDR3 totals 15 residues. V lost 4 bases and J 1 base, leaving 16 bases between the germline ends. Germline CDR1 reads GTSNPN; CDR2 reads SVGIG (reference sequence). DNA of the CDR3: TGTGCCTGGAAATGGGGGCTGGTGAGGAACACTGAAGCTTTCTTT. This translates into CAWKWGLVRNTEAFF.

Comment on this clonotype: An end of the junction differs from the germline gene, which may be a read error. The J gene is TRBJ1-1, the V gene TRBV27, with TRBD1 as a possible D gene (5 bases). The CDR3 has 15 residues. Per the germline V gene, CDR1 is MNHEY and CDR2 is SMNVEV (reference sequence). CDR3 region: CASANLGGVNTEPFF. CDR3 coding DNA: TGTGCCAGCGCAAACTTGGGGGGGGTAAACACTGAACCTTTCTTT.

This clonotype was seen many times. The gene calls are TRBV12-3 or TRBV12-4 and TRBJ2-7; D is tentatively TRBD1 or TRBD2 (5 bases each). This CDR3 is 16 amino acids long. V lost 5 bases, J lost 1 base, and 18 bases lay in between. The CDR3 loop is CASSGSRDGLSYEQYF. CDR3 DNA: TGTGCCAGCAGTGGGTCCCGGGACGGTCTATCCTACGAGCAGTACTTC.

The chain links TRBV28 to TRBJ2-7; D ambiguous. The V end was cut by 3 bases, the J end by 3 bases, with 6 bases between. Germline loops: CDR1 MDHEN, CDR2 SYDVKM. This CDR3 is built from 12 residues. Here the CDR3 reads CASSFQIYEQYF. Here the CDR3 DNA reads TGTGCCAGCAGTTTTCAAATCTACGAGCAGTACTTC.

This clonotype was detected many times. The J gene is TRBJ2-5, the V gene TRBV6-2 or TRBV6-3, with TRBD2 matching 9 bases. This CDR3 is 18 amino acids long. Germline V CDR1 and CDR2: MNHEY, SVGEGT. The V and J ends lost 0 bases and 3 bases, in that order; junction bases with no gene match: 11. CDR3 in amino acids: CASSYSSYERGAEETQYF. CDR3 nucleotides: TGTGCCAGCAGTTACTCAAGTTACGAGCGGGGGGCGGAAGAGACCCAGTACTTC.

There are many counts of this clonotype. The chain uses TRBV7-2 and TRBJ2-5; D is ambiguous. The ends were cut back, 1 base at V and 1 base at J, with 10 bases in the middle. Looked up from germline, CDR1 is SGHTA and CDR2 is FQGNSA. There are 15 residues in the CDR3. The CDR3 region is CASSLEITTQETQYF. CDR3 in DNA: TGTGCCAGCAGCTTAGAGATTACTACCCAAGAGACCCAGTACTTC.

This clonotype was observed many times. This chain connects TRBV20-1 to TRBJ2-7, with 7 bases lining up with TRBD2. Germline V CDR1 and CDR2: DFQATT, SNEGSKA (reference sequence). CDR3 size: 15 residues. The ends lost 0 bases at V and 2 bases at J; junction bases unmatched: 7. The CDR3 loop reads CSARDTRAGAYEQYF. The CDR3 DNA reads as TGCAGTGCTAGAGATACGAGGGCGGGAGCCTACGAGCAGTACTTC.

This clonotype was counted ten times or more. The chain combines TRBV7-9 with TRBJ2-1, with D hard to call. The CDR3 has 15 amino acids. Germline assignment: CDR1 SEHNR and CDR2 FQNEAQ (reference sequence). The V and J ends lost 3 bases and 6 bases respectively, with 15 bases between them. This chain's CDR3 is CASSFAFGSSNEQFF. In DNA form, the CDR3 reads TGTGCCAGCAGCTTTGCATTTGGTAGCAGCAATGAGCAGTTCTTC.

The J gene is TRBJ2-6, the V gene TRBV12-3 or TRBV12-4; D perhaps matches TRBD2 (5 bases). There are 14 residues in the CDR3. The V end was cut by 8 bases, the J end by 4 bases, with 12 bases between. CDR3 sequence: CASRWRAGANVLTF. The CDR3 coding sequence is TGTGCCAGCCGCTGGCGGGCGGGGGCCAACGTCCTGACTTTC.

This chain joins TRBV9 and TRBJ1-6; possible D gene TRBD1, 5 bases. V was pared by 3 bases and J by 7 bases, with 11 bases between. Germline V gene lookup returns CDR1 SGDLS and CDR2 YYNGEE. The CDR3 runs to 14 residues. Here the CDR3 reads CASSGGGANSPLHF. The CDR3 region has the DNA TGTGCCAGCAGCGGCGGTGGGGCCAATTCACCCCTCCACTTT.

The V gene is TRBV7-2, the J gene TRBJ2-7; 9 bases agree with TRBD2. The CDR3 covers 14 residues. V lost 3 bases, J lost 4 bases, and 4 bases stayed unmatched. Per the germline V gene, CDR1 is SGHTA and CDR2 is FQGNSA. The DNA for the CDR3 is TGTGCCAGCAGCTTCGATCTAGCGGGATACGAGCAGTACTTC. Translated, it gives CASSFDLAGYEQYF.

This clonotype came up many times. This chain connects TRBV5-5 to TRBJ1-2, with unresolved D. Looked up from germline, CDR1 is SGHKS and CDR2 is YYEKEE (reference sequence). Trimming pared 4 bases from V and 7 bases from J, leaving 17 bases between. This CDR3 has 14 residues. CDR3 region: CASSTNPGVIGYTF. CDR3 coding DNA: TGTGCCAGCAGCACCAACCCAGGAGTGATTGGCTACACCTTC.

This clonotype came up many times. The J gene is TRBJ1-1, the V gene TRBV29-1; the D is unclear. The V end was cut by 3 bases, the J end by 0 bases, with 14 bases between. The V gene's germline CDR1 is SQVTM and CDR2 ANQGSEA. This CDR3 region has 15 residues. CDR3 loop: CSVDRGVVMNTEAFF. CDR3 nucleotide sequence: TGCAGCGTTGATCGCGGGGTCGTCATGAACACTGAAGCTTTCTTT.

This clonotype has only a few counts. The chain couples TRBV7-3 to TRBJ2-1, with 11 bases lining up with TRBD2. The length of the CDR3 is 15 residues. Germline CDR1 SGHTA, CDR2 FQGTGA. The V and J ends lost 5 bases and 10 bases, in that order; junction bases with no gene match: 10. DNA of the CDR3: TGTGCCAGCAGCCCCCTAGCGGGGGGTCGTCGGGAGCAGTTCTTC. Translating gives CASSPLAGGRREQFF.

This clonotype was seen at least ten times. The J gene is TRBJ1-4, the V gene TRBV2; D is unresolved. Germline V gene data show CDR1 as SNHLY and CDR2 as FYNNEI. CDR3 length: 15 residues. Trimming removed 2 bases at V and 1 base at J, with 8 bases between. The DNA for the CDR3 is TGTGCCAGCAGTGAAATGGGTGGAACTAATGAAAAACTGTTTTTT. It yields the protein CASSEMGGTNEKLFF.

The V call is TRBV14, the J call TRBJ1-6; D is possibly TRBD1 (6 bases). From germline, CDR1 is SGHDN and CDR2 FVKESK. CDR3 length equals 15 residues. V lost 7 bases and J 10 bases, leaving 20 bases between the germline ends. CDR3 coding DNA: TGTGCCAGCACCCGCTACCAGGGGACGGACTCACCCCTCCACTTT. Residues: CASTRYQGTDSPLHF.

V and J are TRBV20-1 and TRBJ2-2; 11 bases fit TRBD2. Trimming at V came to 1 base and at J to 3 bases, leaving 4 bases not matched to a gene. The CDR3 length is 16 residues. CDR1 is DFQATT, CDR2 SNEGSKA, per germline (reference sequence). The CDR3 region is CSARVLTSGDTGELFF. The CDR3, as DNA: TGCAGTGCTAGAGTCTTGACTAGCGGGGACACCGGGGAGCTGTTTTTT.

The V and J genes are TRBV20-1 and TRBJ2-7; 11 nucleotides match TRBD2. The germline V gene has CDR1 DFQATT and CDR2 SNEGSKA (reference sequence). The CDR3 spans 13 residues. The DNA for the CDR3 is TGCAGCTTAGCGGGAGGGGATTTTTACGAGCAGTACTTC. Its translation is CSLAGGDFYEQYF.

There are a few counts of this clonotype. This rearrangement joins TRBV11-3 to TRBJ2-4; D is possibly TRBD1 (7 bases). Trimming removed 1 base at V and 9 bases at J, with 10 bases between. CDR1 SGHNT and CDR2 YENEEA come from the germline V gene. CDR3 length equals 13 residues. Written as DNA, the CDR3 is TGTGCCAGCAGCTTAGTGGAGGGGGCCATTCAGTACTTC. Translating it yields CASSLVEGAIQYF.

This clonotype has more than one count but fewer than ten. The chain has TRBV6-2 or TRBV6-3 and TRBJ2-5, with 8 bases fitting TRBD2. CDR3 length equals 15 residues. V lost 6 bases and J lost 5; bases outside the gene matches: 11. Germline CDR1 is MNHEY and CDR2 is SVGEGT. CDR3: CASSSIRLAKETQYF. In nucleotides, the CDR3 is TGTGCCAGCAGCTCCATCCGACTAGCGAAGGAGACCCAGTACTTC.

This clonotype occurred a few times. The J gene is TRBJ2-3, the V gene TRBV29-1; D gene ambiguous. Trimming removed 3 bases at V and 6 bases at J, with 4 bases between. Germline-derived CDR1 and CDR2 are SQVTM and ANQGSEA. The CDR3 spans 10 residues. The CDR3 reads CSVEGDTQYF. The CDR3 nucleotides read TGCAGCGTTGAGGGTGATACGCAGTATTTT.

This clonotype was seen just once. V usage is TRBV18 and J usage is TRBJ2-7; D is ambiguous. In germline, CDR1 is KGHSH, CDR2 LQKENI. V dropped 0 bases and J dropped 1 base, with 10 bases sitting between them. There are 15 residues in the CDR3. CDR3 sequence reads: CASSPPTQKSYEQYF. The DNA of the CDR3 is TGTGCCAGCTCACCACCTACTCAGAAATCCTACGAGCAGTACTTC.

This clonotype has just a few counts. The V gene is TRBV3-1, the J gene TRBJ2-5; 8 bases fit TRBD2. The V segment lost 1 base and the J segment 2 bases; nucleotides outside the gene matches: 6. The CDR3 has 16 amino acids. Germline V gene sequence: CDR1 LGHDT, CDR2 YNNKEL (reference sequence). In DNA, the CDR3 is TGTGCCAGCAGCCAAGGTACGGCGGGAGGACAAGAGACCCAGTACTTC. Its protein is CASSQGTAGGQETQYF.